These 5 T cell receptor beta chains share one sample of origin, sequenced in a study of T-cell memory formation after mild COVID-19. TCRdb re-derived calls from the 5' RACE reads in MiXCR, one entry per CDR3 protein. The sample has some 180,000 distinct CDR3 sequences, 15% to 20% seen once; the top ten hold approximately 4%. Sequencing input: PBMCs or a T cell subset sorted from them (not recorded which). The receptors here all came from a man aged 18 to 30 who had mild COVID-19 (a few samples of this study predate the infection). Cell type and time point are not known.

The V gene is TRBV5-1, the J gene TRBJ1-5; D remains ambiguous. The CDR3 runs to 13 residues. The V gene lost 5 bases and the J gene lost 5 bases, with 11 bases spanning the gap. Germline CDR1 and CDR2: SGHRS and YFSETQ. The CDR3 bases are TGCGCCAGCAGGTTCAGGCCATATCAGCCCCAGCATTTT. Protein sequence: CASRFRPYQPQHF.

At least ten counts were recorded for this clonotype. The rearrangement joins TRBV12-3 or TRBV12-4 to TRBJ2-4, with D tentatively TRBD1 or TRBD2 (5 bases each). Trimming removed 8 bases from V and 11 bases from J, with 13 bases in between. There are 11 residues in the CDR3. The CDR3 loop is CASLGVTVQYF. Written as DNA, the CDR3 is TGTGCCAGCTTGGGGGTAACCGTTCAGTACTTC.

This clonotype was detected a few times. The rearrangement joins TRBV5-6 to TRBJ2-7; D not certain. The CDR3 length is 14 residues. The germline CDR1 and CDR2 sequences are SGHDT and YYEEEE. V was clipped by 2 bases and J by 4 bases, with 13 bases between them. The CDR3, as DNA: TGTGCCAGCAGCTTTGGCCGTACCCTATACGAGCAGTACGTC. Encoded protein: CASSFGRTLYEQYV.

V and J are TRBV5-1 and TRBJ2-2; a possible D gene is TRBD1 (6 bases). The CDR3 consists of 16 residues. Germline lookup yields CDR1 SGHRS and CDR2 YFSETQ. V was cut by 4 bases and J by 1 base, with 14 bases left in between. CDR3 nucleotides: TGCGCCAGCAGCCTCCCCCTGACAGGGAACACCGGGGAGCTGTTTTTT. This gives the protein CASSLPLTGNTGELFF.

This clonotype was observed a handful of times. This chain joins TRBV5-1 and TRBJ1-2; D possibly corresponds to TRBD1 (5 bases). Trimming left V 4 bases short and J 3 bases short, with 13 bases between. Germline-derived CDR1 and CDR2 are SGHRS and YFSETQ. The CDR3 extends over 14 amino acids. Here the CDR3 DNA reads TGCGCCAGCAGCGACCCGGGGCAGGACTATGGCTACACCTTC. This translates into CASSDPGQDYGYTF.